This is a list of T cell receptor beta chains from one sample in a study of circulating CD8 cells and anti-PD-1 response in melanoma. TCRdb passed the reads through MiXCR, listing each CDR3 protein once. The sample has over 300 distinct CDR3 sequences; approximately 9% are singletons. Specimen: CD8+ T cells from PBMCs, collected at baseline or after one month of anti-PD-1 therapy (not recorded which). The receptors come from a human donor with melanoma. The CDR3 runs from the conserved cysteine through the conserved F or W. A D gene is named only where the DNA matches it firmly. Part of the rows lack a size; the others show once, few, many or a class for expanded clones.

D: .
size: medium-sized
V: TRBV15
J: TRBJ2-3
DNA: TGTGCCACCAGCAGCAGCCTTAGCGAGAGTCCCTATACGCAGTATTTT
CDR3: CATSSSLSESPYTQYF

D: TRBD2
size: .
V: TRBV28
J: TRBJ2-7
DNA: TGTGCCGGCAGTCTACCAGCGGGAGCCTACGAGCAGTACTTC
CDR3: CAGSLPAGAYEQYF

D: .
size: medium-sized
V: TRBV27
J: TRBJ2-2
DNA: TGTGCCAGCAGTTGGACGGAGAGGGGGGAGCTGTTTTTT
CDR3: CASSWTERGELFF

D: TRBD2
size: medium-sized
V: TRBV28
J: TRBJ2-7
DNA: TGTGCCAGCAGTCCCTTGACTAGCGGGCTTTCCTACGAGCAGTACTTC
CDR3: CASSPLTSGLSYEQYF

D: .
size: large
V: TRBV27
J: TRBJ2-3
DNA: TGTGCCAGCAGTTGGGGATCTTATACAGATACGCAGTATTTT
CDR3: CASSWGSYTDTQYF

D: .
size: medium-sized
V: TRBV27
J: TRBJ2-1
DNA: TGTGCCAGCAGCCTCCCCCCAGGGAATGAGCAGTTCTTC
CDR3: CASSLPPGNEQFF

D: .
size: medium-sized
V: TRBV10-3
J: TRBJ2-7
DNA: TGTGCCATCAGACCAGAGGAGGCCATCTACGAGCAGTACTTC
CDR3: CAIRPEEAIYEQYF

D: TRBD2
size: hyperexpanded
V: TRBV18
J: TRBJ2-7
DNA: TGTGCCAGCTCACGGACTAGCATCCACGAGCAGTACTTC
CDR3: CASSRTSIHEQYF

D: TRBD1
size: large
V: TRBV27
J: TRBJ2-7
DNA: TGTGCCAGCAGTCCCCGATGGGAAATGCCGGGACAGGGGGCTTACGAGCAGTACTTC
CDR3: CASSPRWEMPGQGAYEQYF

D: .
size: medium-sized
V: TRBV27
J: TRBJ2-7
DNA: TGTGCCAGCAGTAGATCCTCGGGGGACTTTACCTGCGAGCAGTACTTC
CDR3: CASSRSSGDFTCEQYF

D: .
size: .
V: TRBV9
J: TRBJ1-1
DNA: TGTGCCAGCGTAGCACCAAAGATGAACACTGAAGCTTTCTTT
CDR3: CASVAPKMNTEAFF

D: .
size: hyperexpanded
V: TRBV27
J: TRBJ2-1
DNA: TGTGCCAGTTCCGGACCAAACAAAGAGTACAATGAGCAGTTCTTC
CDR3: CASSGPNKEYNEQFF

D: .
size: few
V: TRBV7-2
J: TRBJ2-7
DNA: TGTGCCAGCAGCTTAGGAGGGATGGGAGAGCAGTACTTC
CDR3: CASSLGGMGEQYF

D: TRBD1
size: few
V: TRBV7-9
J: TRBJ1-2
DNA: TGTGCCAGCAGCCCGACAGGGAACTATGGCTACACCTTC
CDR3: CASSPTGNYGYTF

D: TRBD1
size: few
V: TRBV19
J: TRBJ2-3
DNA: TGTGCCAGTAGTAGCAAGACAGGGGCCACAGATACGCAGTATTTT
CDR3: CASSSKTGATDTQYF

D: .
size: large
V: TRBV28
J: TRBJ1-2
DNA: TGTGCCAGCAGTGTGGCGGGGACGGTCTATGGCTACACCTTC
CDR3: CASSVAGTVYGYTF

D: .
size: medium-sized
V: TRBV6-2/TRBV6-3
J: TRBJ2-7
DNA: TGTGCCAGCTTCAGCGGATCCTACGAGCAGTACTTC
CDR3: CASFSGSYEQYF

D: .
size: medium-sized
V: TRBV4-1
J: TRBJ1-1
DNA: TGCGCCAGCAGCCACCGGGACACGGCTAACACTGAAGCTTTCTTT
CDR3: CASSHRDTANTEAFF

D: TRBD2
size: large
V: TRBV18
J: TRBJ2-7
DNA: TGTGCCAGCTCACCCTGGACTAGCGGGCCCCAATTCTACGAGCAGTACTTC
CDR3: CASSPWTSGPQFYEQYF

D: TRBD2
size: large
V: TRBV28
J: TRBJ2-7
DNA: TGTGCCAGCAGTTCCCCCCAGGTGCTAGCGGGAGCCGAGCAGTACTTC
CDR3: CASSSPQVLAGAEQYF

D: .
size: large
V: TRBV28
J: TRBJ1-1
DNA: TGTGCCAGCAGTTTAGGTCAACTTTCTGGCACTGAAGCTTTCTTT
CDR3: CASSLGQLSGTEAFF

D: .
size: large
V: TRBV7-3
J: TRBJ1-1
DNA: TGTGCCAGCAGCTCAGGAGGAACGAACACTGAAGCTTTCTTT
CDR3: CASSSGGTNTEAFF

D: TRBD2
size: hyperexpanded
V: TRBV28
J: TRBJ2-7
DNA: TGTGCCAGCAGTTTACTAGCGGGAGCCTACGAGCAGTACTTC
CDR3: CASSLLAGAYEQYF

D: .
size: .
V: TRBV12-3/TRBV12-4
J: TRBJ1-2
DNA: TGTGCCAGCAGTAATCGGGACACTGGAGCTTATTATGGCTACACCTTC
CDR3: CASSNRDTGAYYGYTF

D: .
size: medium-sized
V: TRBV6-5
J: TRBJ2-7
DNA: TGTGCCAGCAGTCAGTGGGGATACGAGCAGTACTTC
CDR3: CASSQWGYEQYF

D: TRBD2
size: large
V: TRBV9
J: TRBJ2-1
DNA: TGTGCCAGCAGCAGAACCGGGACTAGCGGCTCCTACAATGAGCAGTTCTTC
CDR3: CASSRTGTSGSYNEQFF

D: .
size: large
V: TRBV28
J: TRBJ1-5
DNA: TGTGCCAGCCAGTGGAGGGGCAATCAGCCCCAGCATTTT
CDR3: CASQWRGNQPQHF

D: .
size: large
V: TRBV27
J: TRBJ2-2
DNA: TGTGCCAGCAGTTTATTACAGGGTTCCGGGGAGCTGTTTTTT
CDR3: CASSLLQGSGELFF

D: .
size: few
V: TRBV6-1
J: TRBJ2-7
DNA: TGTGCCAGCAGTGAAGAGGGGGGCTACGAGCAGTACTTC
CDR3: CASSEEGGYEQYF

D: TRBD2
size: medium-sized
V: TRBV19
J: TRBJ2-7
DNA: TGTGCCAGTAGTATAGTGGCTAGCGGTTCCTACGAGCAGTACTTC
CDR3: CASSIVASGSYEQYF

D: TRBD2
size: large
V: TRBV29-1
J: TRBJ2-1
DNA: TGCAGCGTTCTAGGACTAGCGACCTACAATGAGCAGTTCTTC
CDR3: CSVLGLATYNEQFF

D: .
size: medium-sized
V: TRBV27
J: TRBJ1-5
DNA: TGTGCCAGCAGTCCCTATAGCAATCAGCCCCAGCATTTT
CDR3: CASSPYSNQPQHF

D: TRBD2
size: large
V: TRBV27
J: TRBJ2-2
DNA: TGTGCCAGCAGTGCATTAGCGGGAGACGGGGAGCTGTTTTTT
CDR3: CASSALAGDGELFF

D: TRBD1
size: large
V: TRBV9
J: TRBJ1-5
DNA: TGTGCCAGCAGCAAAACAGGGGGAAGCAATCAGCCCCAGCATTTT
CDR3: CASSKTGGSNQPQHF

D: .
size: .
V: TRBV19
J: TRBJ2-5
DNA: TGTGCCAGTAGTATTTTCAGGTCGGAGACCCAGTACTTC
CDR3: CASSIFRSETQYF

D: .
size: medium-sized
V: TRBV19
J: TRBJ1-1
DNA: TGTGCCAGTAAATGGGCAACTGAAGCTTTCTTT
CDR3: CASKWATEAFF

D: .
size: .
V: TRBV4-1
J: TRBJ2-7
DNA: TGCGTCAGCTCGCCGCAGGCGACGAACTACGAGCAGTACTTC
CDR3: CVSSPQATNYEQYF

D: .
size: medium-sized
V: TRBV30
J: TRBJ2-1
DNA: TGTGCCTGGAGTGTTGACGGCCCGAGGGAGTTCTTC
CDR3: CAWSVDGPREFF

D: .
size: large
V: TRBV19
J: TRBJ1-4
DNA: TGTGCCAGTAAGATGGGTGAAAAACTGTTTTTT
CDR3: CASKMGEKLFF

D: .
size: few
V: TRBV20-1
J: TRBJ2-7
DNA: TGCAGTGCTAGGGAAGGCTACGAGCAGTACTTC
CDR3: CSAREGYEQYF

D: TRBD1
size: large
V: TRBV7-9
J: TRBJ1-1
DNA: TGTGCCAGCAGCATCGGGACAGGGGGTTTCACTGAAGCTTTCTTT
CDR3: CASSIGTGGFTEAFF